The entry below describes one T cell receptor beta chain. The data stem from a study of blood T cell repertoires in COVID-19. Across the whole study: Samples came from the United States, Italy and Spain, spanning acute and convalescent COVID-19.

The V and J ends lost 6 bases and 2 bases, in that order; junction bases with no gene match: 6. From germline, CDR1 is KGHSH and CDR2 LQKENI. CDR3 length: 14 amino acids. Some clones are missing from TCRdb's copy, which holds only in-frame ones; the method was immunoSEQ multiplex PCR. This table has 350,000 or so clones, more than 70% appearing once. Sequencing used peripheral blood. This receptor was taken from a woman aged 55-70 years with COVID-19, enrolled during active disease. This chain joins TRBV18 and TRBJ2-5; TRBD2 agrees at 7 bases. The chain's CDR3 is CASSPGLIQETQYF. As DNA, the CDR3 is TGTGCCAGCTCCCCGGGACTAATTCAAGAGACCCAGTACTTC.